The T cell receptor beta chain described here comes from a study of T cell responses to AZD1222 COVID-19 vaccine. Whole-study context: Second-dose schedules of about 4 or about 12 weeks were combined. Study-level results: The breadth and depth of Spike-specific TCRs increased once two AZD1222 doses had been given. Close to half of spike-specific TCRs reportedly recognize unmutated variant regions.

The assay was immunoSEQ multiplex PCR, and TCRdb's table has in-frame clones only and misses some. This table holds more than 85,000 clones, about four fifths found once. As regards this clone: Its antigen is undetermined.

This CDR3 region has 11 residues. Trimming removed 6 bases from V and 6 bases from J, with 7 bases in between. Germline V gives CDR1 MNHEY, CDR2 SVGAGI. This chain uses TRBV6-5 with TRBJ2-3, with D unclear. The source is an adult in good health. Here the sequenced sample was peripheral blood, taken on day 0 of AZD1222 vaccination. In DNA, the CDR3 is TGTGCCAGCAGCCACGGGGATACGCAGTATTTT. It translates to CASSHGDTQYF.